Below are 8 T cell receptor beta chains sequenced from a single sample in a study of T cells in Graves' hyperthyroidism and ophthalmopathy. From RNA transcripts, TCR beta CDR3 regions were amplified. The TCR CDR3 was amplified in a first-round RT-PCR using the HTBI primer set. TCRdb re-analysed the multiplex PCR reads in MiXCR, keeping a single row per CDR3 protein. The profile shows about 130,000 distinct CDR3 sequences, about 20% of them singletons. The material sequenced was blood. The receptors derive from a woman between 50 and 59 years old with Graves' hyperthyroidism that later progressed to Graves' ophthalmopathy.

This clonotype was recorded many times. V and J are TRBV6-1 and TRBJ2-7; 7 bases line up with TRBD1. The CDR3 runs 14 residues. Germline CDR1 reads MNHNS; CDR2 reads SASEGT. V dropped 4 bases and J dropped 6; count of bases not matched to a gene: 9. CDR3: CASSVKGGSSEQYF. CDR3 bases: TGTGCCAGCAGTGTTAAAGGGGGCTCGAGCGAGCAGTACTTC.

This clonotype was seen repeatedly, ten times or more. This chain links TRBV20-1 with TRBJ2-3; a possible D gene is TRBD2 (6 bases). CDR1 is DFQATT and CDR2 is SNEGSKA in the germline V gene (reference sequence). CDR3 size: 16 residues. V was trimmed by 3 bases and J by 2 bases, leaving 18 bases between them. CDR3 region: CSASGTSSDFTDTQYF. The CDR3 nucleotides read TGCAGTGCTAGTGGAACATCTAGCGACTTCACAGATACGCAGTATTTT.

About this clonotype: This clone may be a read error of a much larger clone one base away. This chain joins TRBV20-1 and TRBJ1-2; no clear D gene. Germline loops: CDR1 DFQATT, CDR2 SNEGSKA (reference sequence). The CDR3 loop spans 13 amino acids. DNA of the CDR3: TGCAGTGCTAGAGTTGCCAGCAACTATGGCTACATCTTC. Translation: CSARVASNYGYIF.

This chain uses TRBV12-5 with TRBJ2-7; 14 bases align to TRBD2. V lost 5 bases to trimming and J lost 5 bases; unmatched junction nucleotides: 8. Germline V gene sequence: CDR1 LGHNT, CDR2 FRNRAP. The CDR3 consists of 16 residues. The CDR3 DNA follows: TGTGCTAGTGGTCGTCCGGGACTAGCGGGAGTCCACGAGCAGTACTTC. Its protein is CASGRPGLAGVHEQYF.

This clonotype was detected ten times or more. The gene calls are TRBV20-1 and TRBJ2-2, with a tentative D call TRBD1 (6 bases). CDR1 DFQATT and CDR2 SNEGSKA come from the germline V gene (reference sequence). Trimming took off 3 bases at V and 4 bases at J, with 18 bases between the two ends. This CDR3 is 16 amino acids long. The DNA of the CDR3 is TGCAGTGCTAGGGACCCCACAGGGACGGCCACCGGGGAGCTGTTTTTT. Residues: CSARDPTGTATGELFF.

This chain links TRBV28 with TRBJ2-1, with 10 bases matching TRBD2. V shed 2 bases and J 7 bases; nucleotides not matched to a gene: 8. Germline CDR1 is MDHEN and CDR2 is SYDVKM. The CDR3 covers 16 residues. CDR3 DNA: TGTGCCAGCAGTTTAATGGTAGCGGGAGGTGAGAATGAGCAGTTCTTC. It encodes CASSLMVAGGENEQFF.

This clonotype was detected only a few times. CDR3 coding DNA: TGCAGTGCTAGAGATGGGCGGGGGAATCATGGGATGAACACCGGGGAGCTGTTTTTT. This translates into CSARDGRGNHGMNTGELFF. V is TRBV20-1 and J is TRBJ2-2, with 7 bases identical to TRBD2. This CDR3 comprises 19 residues. V lost 0 bases and J lost 1; bases outside the gene matches: 14. Germline values: CDR1 DFQATT, CDR2 SNEGSKA (reference sequence).

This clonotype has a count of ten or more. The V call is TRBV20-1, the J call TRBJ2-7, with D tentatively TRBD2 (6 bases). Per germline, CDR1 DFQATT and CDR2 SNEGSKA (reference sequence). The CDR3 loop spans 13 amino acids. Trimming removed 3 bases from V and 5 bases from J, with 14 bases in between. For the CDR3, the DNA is TGCAGTGCTAGTTGGTGGGAGGAGGACGAGCAGTACTTC. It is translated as CSASWWEEDEQYF.